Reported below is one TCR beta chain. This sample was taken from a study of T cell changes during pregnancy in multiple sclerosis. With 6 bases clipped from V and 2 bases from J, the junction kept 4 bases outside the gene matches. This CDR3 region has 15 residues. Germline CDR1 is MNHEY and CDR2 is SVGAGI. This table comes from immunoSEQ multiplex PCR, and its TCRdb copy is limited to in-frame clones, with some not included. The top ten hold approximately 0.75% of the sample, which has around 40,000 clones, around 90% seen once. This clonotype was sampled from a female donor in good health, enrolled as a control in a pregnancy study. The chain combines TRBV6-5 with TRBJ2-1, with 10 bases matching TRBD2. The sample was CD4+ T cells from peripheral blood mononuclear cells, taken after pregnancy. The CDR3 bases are TGTGCCAGCAGACGGACTAGCGGAACCTACAATGAGCAGTTCTTC. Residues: CASRRTSGTYNEQFF.